This TCR beta chain was profiled in a study of blood T cell repertoires in COVID-19. V was cut by 0 bases and J by 4 bases, with 12 bases left in between. The germline V gene encodes CDR1 MGHRA and CDR2 YSYEKL. The CDR3 is 15 residues long. Clones were read by immunoSEQ multiplex PCR, and TCRdb kept only the in-frame ones, dropping some. Among approximately 180,000 clones listed, roughly 87% were seen once. Sample: peripheral blood. This sequence joins TRBV4-1 and TRBJ1-2; D is undetermined. This clonotype originated in a man in his fifties or sixties with active or convalescent COVID-19. The CDR3 protein is CASSQEPGFGYGYTF. The CDR3 nucleotides are TGCGCCAGCAGCCAAGAACCGGGGTTTGGCTATGGCTACACCTTC.